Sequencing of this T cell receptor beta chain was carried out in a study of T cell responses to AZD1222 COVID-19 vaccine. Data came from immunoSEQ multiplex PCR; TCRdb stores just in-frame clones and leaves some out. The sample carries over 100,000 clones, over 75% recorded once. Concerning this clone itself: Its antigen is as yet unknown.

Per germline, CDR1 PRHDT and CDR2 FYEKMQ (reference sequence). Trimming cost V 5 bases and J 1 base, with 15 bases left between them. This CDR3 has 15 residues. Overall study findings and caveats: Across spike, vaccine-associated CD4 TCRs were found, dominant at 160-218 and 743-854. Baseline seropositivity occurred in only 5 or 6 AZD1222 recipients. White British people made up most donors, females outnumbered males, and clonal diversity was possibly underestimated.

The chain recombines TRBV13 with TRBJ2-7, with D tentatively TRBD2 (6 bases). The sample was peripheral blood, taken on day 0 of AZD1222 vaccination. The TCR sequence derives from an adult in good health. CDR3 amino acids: CASSRDSFNSYEQYF. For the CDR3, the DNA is TGTGCCAGCAGCCGGGACTCCTTTAATTCCTACGAGCAGTACTTC.